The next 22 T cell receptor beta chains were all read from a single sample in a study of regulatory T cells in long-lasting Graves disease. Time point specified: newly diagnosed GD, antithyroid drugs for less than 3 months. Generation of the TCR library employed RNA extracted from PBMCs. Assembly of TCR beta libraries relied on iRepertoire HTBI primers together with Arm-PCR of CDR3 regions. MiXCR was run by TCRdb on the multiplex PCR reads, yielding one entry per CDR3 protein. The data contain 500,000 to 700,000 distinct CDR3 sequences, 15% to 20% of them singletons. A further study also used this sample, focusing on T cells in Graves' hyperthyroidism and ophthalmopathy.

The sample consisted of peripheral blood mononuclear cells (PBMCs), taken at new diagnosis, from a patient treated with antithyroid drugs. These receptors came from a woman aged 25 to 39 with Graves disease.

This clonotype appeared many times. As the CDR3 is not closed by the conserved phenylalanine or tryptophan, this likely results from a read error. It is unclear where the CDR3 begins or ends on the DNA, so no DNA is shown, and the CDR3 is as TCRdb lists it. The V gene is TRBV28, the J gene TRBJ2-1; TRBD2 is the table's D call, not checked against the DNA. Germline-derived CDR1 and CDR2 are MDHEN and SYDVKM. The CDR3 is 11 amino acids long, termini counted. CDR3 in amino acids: CASSSMEGPSY.

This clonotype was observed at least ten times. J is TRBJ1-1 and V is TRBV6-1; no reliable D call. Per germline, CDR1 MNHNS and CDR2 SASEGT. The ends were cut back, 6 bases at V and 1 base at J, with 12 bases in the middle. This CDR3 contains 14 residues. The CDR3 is CASREDGSNTEAFF. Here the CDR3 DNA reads TGTGCCAGCAGGGAGGACGGATCGAACACTGAAGCTTTCTTT.

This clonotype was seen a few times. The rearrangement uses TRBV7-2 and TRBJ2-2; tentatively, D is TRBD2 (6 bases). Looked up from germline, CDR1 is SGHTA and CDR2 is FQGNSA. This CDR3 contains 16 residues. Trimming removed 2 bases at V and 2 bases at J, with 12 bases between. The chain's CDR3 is CASSLLGGDNTGELFF. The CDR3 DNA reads TGTGCCAGCAGCTTACTTGGCGGGGACAACACCGGGGAGCTGTTTTTT.

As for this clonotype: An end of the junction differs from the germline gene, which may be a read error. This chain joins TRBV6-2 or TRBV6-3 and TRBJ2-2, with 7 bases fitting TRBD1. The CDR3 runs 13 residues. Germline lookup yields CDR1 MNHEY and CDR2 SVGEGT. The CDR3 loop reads CGTASKNTGELFF. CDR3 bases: TGCGGGACAGCCTCTAAGAACACCGGGGAGCTGTTTTTT.

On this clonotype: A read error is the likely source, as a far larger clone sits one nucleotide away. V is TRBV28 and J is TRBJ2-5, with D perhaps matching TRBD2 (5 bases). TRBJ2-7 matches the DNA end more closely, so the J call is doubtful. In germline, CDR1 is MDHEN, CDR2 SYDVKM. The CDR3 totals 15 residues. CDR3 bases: TGTGCCAGCAGAGTCTTATCTGCGGGTTCCCACGAGCAGTACTTC. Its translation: CASRVLSAGSHEQYF.

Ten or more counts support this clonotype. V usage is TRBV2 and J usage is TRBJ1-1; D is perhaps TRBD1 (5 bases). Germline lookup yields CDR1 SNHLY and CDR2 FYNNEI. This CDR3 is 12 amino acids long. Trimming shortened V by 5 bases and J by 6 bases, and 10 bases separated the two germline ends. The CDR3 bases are TGTGCCAGCAGTCGACAGAGCGCTGAAGCTTTCTTT. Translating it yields CASSRQSAEAFF.

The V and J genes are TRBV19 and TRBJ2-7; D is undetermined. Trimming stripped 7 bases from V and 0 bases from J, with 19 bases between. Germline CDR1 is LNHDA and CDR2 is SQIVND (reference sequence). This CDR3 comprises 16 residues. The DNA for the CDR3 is TGTGCCAGTAATCATGAGAGCAGGCATTACTCCTACGAGCAGTACTTC. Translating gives CASNHESRHYSYEQYF.

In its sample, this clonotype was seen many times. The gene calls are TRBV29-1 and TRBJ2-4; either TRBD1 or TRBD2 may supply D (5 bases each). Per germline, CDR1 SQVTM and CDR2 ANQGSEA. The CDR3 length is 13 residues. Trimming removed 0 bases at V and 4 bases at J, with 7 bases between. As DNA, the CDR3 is TGCAGCGTTGAAGAGGGACCAAAAAACATTCAGTACTTC. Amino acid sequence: CSVEEGPKNIQYF.

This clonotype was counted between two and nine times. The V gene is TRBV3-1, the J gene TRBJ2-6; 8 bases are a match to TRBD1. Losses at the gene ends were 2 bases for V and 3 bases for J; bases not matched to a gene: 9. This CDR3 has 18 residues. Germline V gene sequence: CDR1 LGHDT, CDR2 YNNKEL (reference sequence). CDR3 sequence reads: CASSQSSQGAGGANVLTF. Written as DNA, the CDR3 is TGTGCCAGCAGCCAATCGAGCCAGGGGGCAGGTGGGGCCAACGTCCTGACTTTC.

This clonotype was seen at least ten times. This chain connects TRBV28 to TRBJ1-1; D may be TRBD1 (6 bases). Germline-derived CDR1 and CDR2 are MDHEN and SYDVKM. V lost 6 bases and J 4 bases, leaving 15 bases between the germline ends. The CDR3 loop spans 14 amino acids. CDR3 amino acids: CASRRAGEGTEAFF. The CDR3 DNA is TGTGCCAGCAGAAGGGCAGGGGAAGGCACTGAAGCTTTCTTT.

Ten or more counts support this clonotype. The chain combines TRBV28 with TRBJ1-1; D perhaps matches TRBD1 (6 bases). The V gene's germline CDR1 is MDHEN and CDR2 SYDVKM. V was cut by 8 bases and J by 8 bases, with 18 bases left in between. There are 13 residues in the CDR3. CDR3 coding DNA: TGTGCCAGCTTCGGCTGGGGGGCGCAGGAAGCTTTCTTT. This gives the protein CASFGWGAQEAFF.

CDR3 coding DNA: TGTGCCAGCAGCTTATGGGGGGGAAAAGAGACCCAGTACTTC. Its protein is CASSLWGGKETQYF. V gene TRBV7-3 combines with J gene TRBJ2-5; 7 nucleotides line up with TRBD2. V lost 2 bases and J lost 3; bases outside the gene matches: 3. CDR1 SGHTA and CDR2 FQGTGA come from the germline V gene. This CDR3 contains 14 residues.

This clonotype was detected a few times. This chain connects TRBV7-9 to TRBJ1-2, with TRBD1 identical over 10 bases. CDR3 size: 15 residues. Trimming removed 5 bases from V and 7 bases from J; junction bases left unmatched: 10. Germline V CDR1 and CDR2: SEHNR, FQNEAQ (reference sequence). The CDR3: CASSLGTGERGGYTF. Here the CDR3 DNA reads TGTGCCAGCAGCCTAGGGACAGGGGAAAGAGGTGGCTACACCTTC.

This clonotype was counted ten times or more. CDR3 sequence (DNA): TGTGCCAGCAGCTTGAGACTAGCGGGAGTGACAGATACGCAGTATTTT. Encoded protein: CASSLRLAGVTDTQYF. This chain joins TRBV7-2 and TRBJ2-3; 12 bases agree with TRBD2. V shed 3 bases and J 3 bases; nucleotides not matched to a gene: 4. The CDR3 is made up of 16 amino acids. In germline, CDR1 is SGHTA, CDR2 FQGNSA.

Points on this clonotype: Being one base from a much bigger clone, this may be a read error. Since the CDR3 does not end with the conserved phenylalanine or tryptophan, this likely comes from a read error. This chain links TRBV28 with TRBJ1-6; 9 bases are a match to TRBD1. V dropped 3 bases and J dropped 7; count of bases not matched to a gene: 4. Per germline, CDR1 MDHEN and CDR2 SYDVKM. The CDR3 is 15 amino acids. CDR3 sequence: CASSLGDRENSPLHL. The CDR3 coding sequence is TGTGCCAGCAGTTTGGGGGACAGGGAAAATTCACCCCTCCACCTT.

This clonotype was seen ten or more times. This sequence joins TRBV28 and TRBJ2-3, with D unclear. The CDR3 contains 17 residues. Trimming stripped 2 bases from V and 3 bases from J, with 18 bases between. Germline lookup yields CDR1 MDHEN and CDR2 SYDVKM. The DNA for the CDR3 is TGTGCCAGCAGTTTAAGGTGGTTAGGGCCCAAAACAGATACGCAGTATTTT. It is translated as CASSLRWLGPKTDTQYF.

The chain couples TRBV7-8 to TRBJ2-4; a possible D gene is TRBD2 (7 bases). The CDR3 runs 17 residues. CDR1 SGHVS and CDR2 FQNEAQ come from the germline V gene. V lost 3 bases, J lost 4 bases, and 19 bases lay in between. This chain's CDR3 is CASSFSRGGNQKNIQYF. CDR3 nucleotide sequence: TGTGCCAGCAGCTTTTCGAGGGGGGGAAACCAAAAAAACATTCAGTACTTC.

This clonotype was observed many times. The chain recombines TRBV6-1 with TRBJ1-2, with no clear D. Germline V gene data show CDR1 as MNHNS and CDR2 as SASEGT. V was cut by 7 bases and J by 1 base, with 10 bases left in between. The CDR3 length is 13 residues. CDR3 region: CASNTRINYGYTF. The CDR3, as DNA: TGTGCCAGCAATACAAGGATTAACTATGGCTACACCTTC.

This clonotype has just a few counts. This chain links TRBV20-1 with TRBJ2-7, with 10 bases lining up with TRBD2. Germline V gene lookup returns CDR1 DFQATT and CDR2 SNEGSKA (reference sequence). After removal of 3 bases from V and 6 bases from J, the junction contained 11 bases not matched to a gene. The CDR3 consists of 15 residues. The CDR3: CSASEPLAGAREQYF. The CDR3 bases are TGCAGTGCTAGTGAACCGCTAGCGGGGGCTCGCGAGCAGTACTTC.

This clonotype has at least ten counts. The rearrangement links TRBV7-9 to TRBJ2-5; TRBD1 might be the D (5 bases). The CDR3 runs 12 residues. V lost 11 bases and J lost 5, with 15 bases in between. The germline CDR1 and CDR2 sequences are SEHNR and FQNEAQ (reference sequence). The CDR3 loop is CAGTAGQETQYF. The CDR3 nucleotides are TGTGCCGGCACCGCAGGGCAGGAGACCCAGTACTTC.

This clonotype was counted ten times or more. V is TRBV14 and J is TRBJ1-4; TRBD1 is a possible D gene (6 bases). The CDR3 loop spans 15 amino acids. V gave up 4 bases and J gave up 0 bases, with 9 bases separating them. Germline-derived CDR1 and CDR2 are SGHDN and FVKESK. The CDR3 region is CASSPRTATNEKLFF. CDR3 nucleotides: TGTGCCAGCAGCCCCCGGACAGCAACTAATGAAAAACTGTTTTTT.

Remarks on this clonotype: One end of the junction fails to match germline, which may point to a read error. This CDR3 reads CASSEEWGTGAFF. Here the CDR3 DNA reads TGTGCCAGCAGCGAAGAATGGGGGACAGGAGCTTTCTTT. The V gene is TRBV14, the J gene TRBJ1-1, with 8 bases lining up with TRBD1. This CDR3 has 13 residues. The germline gives CDR1 SGHDN, CDR2 FVKESK.